The sequence of this T cell receptor beta chain was determined in a study of OX40 agonist ivuxolimab in advanced cancers. The CDR3 sequence is 14 residues long. Trimming stripped 2 bases from V and 5 bases from J, with 13 bases between. Per the germline V gene, CDR1 is MNHEY and CDR2 is SMNVEV (reference sequence). Some clones are missing from TCRdb's copy, which holds only in-frame ones; the method was immunoSEQ multiplex PCR. The sample contains roughly 41,000 clones, around 91% of which appear only once. Source: CD4+ or CD8+ T cells sorted from blood, taken in a trial of the OX40 agonist ivuxolimab. The source of this sequence is an adult with an advanced solid tumor such as melanoma, head and neck, liver or kidney cancer. The chain joins TRBV27 to TRBJ2-7; the D call may be TRBD1 or TRBD2 (5 bases each). The CDR3 loop reads CASSLIGARNEQYF. The CDR3 bases are TGTGCCAGCAGTTTAATCGGGGCGCGGAACGAGCAGTACTTC.